The 9 T cell receptor beta chains reported below all come from one sample, sequenced in a study of human T cells and chemical hapten exposure. Time point noted: patch test 2, 6 weeks after DPC sensitization. Treatment given: therapeutic diphenylcyclopropenone sensitization with weekly scalp DPC. A single record per CDR3 protein comes from TCRdb applying MiXCR to the RACE reads. The sample lists approximately 89,000 distinct CDR3 sequences, around 9.6% occurring once. This specimen was whole blood, taken in connection with sensitization to the hapten diphenylcyclopropenone (DPC). The receptor source for this set is a woman aged 25-40 years with alopecia areata. Some clones in this sample may be carry-over from other donors' samples.

V is TRBV11-2 and J is TRBJ2-1; 7 bases are shared with TRBD1. The CDR3 consists of 15 residues. CDR1 is SGHAT, CDR2 FQNNGV, per germline. V lost 1 base and J lost 12; bases outside the gene matches: 12. DNA of the CDR3: TGTGCCAGCAGCTTAGGGGACCTGGGACAGAGAAGGCAGTTCTTC. Its translation: CASSLGDLGQRRQFF.

At least ten counts were recorded for this clonotype. V and J are TRBV29-1 and TRBJ2-3; the D gene could be TRBD1 or TRBD2 (5 bases each). The CDR3 spans 14 residues. CDR1 is SQVTM, CDR2 ANQGSEA, per germline. V gave up 4 bases and J gave up 1 base, with 12 bases separating them. For the CDR3, the DNA is TGCAGCGTTGTCCAGGGAGCTGGCACAGATACGCAGTATTTT. It yields the protein CSVVQGAGTDTQYF.

This clonotype was observed a handful of times. A much larger clone is a single base away; this may be a read error. The chain links TRBV11-2 to TRBJ2-6, with D perhaps given as TRBD1 or TRBD2 (5 bases each). V dropped 5 bases and J dropped 14 bases, with 19 bases sitting between them. This CDR3 is built from 14 residues. Per the germline V gene, CDR1 is SGHAT and CDR2 is FQNNGV. CDR3 nucleotide sequence: TGTGCCAGCAGCCCCGTGAGGGTAGGGGTGATCCTGACTTTC. It encodes CASSPVRVGVILTF.

There are many counts of this clonotype. The chain couples TRBV12-3 or TRBV12-4 to TRBJ1-1; TRBD1 might be the D (5 bases). Trimming pared 5 bases from V and 4 bases from J, leaving 8 bases between. The CDR3 is 12 amino acids. As DNA, the CDR3 is TGTGCCAGCAGTCAGGGTCTCACTGAAGCTTTCTTT. Its translation is CASSQGLTEAFF.

This clonotype showed up many times. The chain combines TRBV12-3 or TRBV12-4 with TRBJ2-3; 7 positions agree with TRBD1. There are 16 residues in the CDR3. V gave up 5 bases and J gave up 0 bases; unmatched junction bases: 8. CDR3 nucleotide sequence: TGTGCCAGCAGTCCGAGACAGGGATCTAGCACAGATACGCAGTATTTT. This codes for CASSPRQGSSTDTQYF.

The table lists this clonotype with many counts. The rearrangement joins TRBV6-5 to TRBJ1-1; maybe TRBD1 (6 bases). Germline loops: CDR1 MNHEY, CDR2 SVGAGI. The germline V and J ends were trimmed by 5 bases and 4 bases, with 14 bases remaining between them. The CDR3 loop spans 14 amino acids. The CDR3: CASSPTGMGTEAFF. The CDR3 DNA reads TGTGCCAGCAGTCCAACAGGGATGGGCACTGAAGCTTTCTTT.

The rearrangement links TRBV29-1 to TRBJ2-5; D is uncertain. The V gene's germline CDR1 is SQVTM and CDR2 ANQGSEA. The CDR3 extends over 10 amino acids. V lost 5 bases and J 5 bases, leaving 6 bases between the germline ends. This CDR3 is CSVSIETQYF. The CDR3, as DNA: TGCAGCGTTAGCATTGAGACCCAGTACTTC.

A few counts support this clonotype. The genes are TRBV10-2 and TRBJ1-1, with 7 positions matching TRBD1. J gave up 5 bases and V 8 bases, and 8 bases lay outside the gene matches. This CDR3 has 13 residues. CDR1 WSHSY and CDR2 SAAADI come from the germline V gene. CDR3 in DNA: TGCGCCAGCGCTCTCAGGGGGGGGACTGAAGCTTTCTTT. Its protein product is CASALRGGTEAFF.

This clonotype has a count of ten or more. The chain has TRBV7-6 and TRBJ2-5; 8 bases are shared with TRBD1. Germline CDR1 reads SGHVS; CDR2 reads FNYEAQ. With V trimmed by 5 bases and J by 2 bases, 10 bases remained unmatched. This CDR3 spans 16 amino acids. The CDR3 spells CASSRVPTGEQETQYF. CDR3 in DNA: TGTGCCAGCAGCCGCGTACCGACAGGGGAGCAAGAGACCCAGTACTTC.